Below, one T cell receptor beta chain is given with its context. TRB amplification used approximately 250 ng of peripheral blood genomic DNA. The source of the sample is a study of T cell clusters in autoimmune cytopenias. CDR3 length: 16 amino acids. One tube held mixed TRB-A and TRB-B primer pools for touch-down PCR. TCRdb reprocessed the multiplex PCR reads and keeps a single row for each CDR3 protein, giving no DNA. This repertoire includes 4,600 or so distinct CDR3 sequences. The same sample was also used in a study of T cell repertoires in aging, cancer and after chemotherapy. That paper states: Approximately 8 million TCR reads were in the whole dataset. Rebound thymic output was suggested by rising median generation probability during chemotherapy in each cancer cohort.

The rearrangement uses TRBV12-3 or TRBV12-4 and TRBJ2-3; the TCRdb D gene call, TRBD1, has no DNA to confirm it. The specimen sequenced was peripheral blood. The TCR sequence derives from a human donor in good health. CDR3 region: CASSQFLGNPGDTQYF.